This T cell receptor (beta chain) was documented in a study of blood T cell repertoires in COVID-19 (dated by TCRdb to the early 2020s). The study in broad terms: Samples from collaborators originated in the United States, Italy and Spain and spanned both the acute and convalescent phases of COVID-19. The material from the prospective study consisted of cDNA or gDNA derived from T cells, B-cell-depleted T cells, or PBMCs. Deeply sampled blood TCRbeta repertoires from subjects exposed to, actively infected with, or recovered from COVID-19 were included in the dataset. The repertoires were made available in a free public database intended to serve as a resource for research on the immune response to SARS-CoV-2. Samples came from the ongoing ImmuneRACE study (first 160 participants) plus 1,254 subjects from 6 global collaborators. Nearly every sample came with metadata listing a de-identified subject ID, COVID-19 status, age in years and sex. Where available, HLA class I and class II types were obtained from metadata supplied by the sample provider rather than from assay-based typing. General conclusions and limits of the study: Clinical and demographic metadata were provided uncurated, with the amount varying by source and participant.

As regards this clone: Its recognized antigen is unknown. Per-base qualities were not stored, and no clone one base away is much larger.

The collaborating institutions used their own protocols to collect whole blood in K2EDTA tubes. For TCRbeta analysis, collaborators shipped samples in one of three forms: frozen whole blood, isolated PBMCs, or DNA extracted from either of those sample types. TCRbeta CDR3 regions were amplified from genomic DNA by means of the immunoSEQ Assay, a bias-controlled multiplex PCR. The authors processed their data as follows. The number of nucleated cells in each sample was estimated by amplification of reference gene primers within the assay. To quantify the absolute abundance of each unique TCRbeta CDR3 rearrangement, sequence reads were collapsed and filtered. For each sample, productive Simpson clonality was calculated as the square root of Simpson's diversity index across productive rearrangements. Not all clones reach the TCRdb copy of this immuneACCESS table, which keeps in-frame sequences only. Checked studies attribute under half of the gap to unresolved V genes and leave the rest unexplained. V and J calls and clone size are given by that table; D and trimming were obtained from the DNA. Present in this sample are around 150,000 clones, around three quarters of which were seen just once. Roughly 8.3% of the sample belongs to the ten largest clones.

CDR1 and CDR2 (KGHSH, LQKENI) derive from the germline V gene. V and J are trimmed by 3 bases and 3 bases, and the gene matches miss 8 bases of the junction. The CDR3 holds 15 amino acids from the cysteine to the phenylalanine. Only the CDR3 DNA stays, 45 bases, in frame from base 1. Sequenced input: peripheral blood. The clonotype originates from a man between 60 and 75 years old with acute or convalescent COVID-19. The rearrangement combines TRBV18 with TRBJ2-7, with 7 bases in between that match TRBD1. Here is the DNA: TGTGCCAGCTCACCGGCGACAGGGTCAAGCTACGAGCAGTACTTC. Its protein is CASSPATGSSYEQYF.